Each of the 5 T cell receptor beta chains below was sequenced from the same sample in a study of shared clonotypes between healthy human individuals. Naive CD8 cells comprised CD45RO-negative, CCR7-positively selected cells, excluding terminally differentiated effector memory CD45RA+ cells. Assay: immunoSEQ multiplex PCR; the TCRdb copy retains only in-frame clones and omits some. Among 1.5 million to 2.5 million clones listed, around 96% were seen once. The sequenced material came from naive CD8+ T cells sorted from blood. Receptors originate from a man aged 18 to 29 in good health.

The rearrangement links TRBV18 to TRBJ2-7; TRBD2 matches at 7 bases. V lost 0 bases to trimming and J lost 6 bases; unmatched junction nucleotides: 8. CDR1 is KGHSH, CDR2 LQKENI, per germline. This CDR3 has 15 residues. DNA for the CDR3: TGTGCCAGCTCACCACCGGGAGGGAGTGGAAGCGAGCAGTACTTC. It yields the protein CASSPPGGSGSEQYF.

J is TRBJ2-1 and V is TRBV15; 7 nucleotides agree with TRBD1. This CDR3 spans 14 amino acids. Germline assignment: CDR1 LNHNV and CDR2 YYDKDF (reference sequence). The V segment lost 5 bases and the J segment 6 bases; nucleotides outside the gene matches: 7. CDR3 amino acids: CATSQDRAGNEQFF. The DNA of the CDR3 is TGTGCCACCAGCCAAGACAGGGCAGGCAATGAGCAGTTCTTC.

The chain carries TRBV10-1 and TRBJ2-7, with 9 bases that match TRBD1. The junction had 7 bases not matched to a gene; V was cut back by 5 bases and J by 5 bases. CDR3 length: 14 residues. The germline CDR1 and CDR2 sequences are WNHNN and SYGVQD (reference sequence). The CDR3 nucleotides read TGCGCCAGCAGTCCCGGACAGGGGTGGGACGAGCAGTACTTC. This codes for CASSPGQGWDEQYF.

This rearrangement joins TRBV6-6 to TRBJ1-4; the match to TRBD1 covers 10 bases. The V gene's germline CDR1 is MNHNY and CDR2 SVGAGI (reference sequence). This CDR3 region has 15 residues. J was trimmed by 5 bases and V by 8 bases; bases with no gene match: 8. The CDR3 nucleotides read TGTGCCAGCCAGTCCGGGACAGGGGCAAATGAAAAACTGTTTTTT. This sequence encodes CASQSGTGANEKLFF.

V is TRBV27 and J is TRBJ1-2; TRBD1 matches at 7 bases. With 5 bases clipped from V and 4 bases from J, the junction kept 10 bases outside the gene matches. Germline V lookup: CDR1 MNHEY, CDR2 SMNVEV (reference sequence). The CDR3 sequence is 15 residues long. The CDR3 DNA reads as TGTGCCAGCAGTCCCCTGACAGGGTCGGGCTATGGCTACACCTTC. Protein sequence: CASSPLTGSGYGYTF.